This TCR beta chain was sequenced during a study of T-cell reconstitution after alpha-beta-depleted transplantation in children. This clonotype was found a few times. Unique molecular identifiers were incorporated when the TCRbeta library was constructed. MiXCR, run by TCRdb on the PCR reads, gives a single entry per CDR3 protein. The table has roughly 110,000 distinct CDR3 sequences, 9% to 12% seen once. The V gene end was trimmed by 0 bases and the J gene end by 5 bases; junction bases not matched to a gene: 12. Germline loops: CDR1 SGDLS, CDR2 YYNGEE. This CDR3 is built from 18 residues. This TCR was sampled from a boy aged 2-9 years with acute lymphoblastic leukemia, due to receive a stem cell transplant. The sequences come from PBMCs, collected before TCRalphabeta/CD19-depleted stem cell transplant. The rearrangement links TRBV9 to TRBJ2-3; TRBD2 matches at 10 bases. The CDR3 sequence is CASSVGALAGARGDTQYF. Written as DNA, the CDR3 is TGTGCCAGCAGCGTAGGAGCCCTAGCGGGAGCCCGCGGAGATACGCAGTATTTT.